This T cell receptor (beta chain) originates from a study of T-cell reconstitution after alpha-beta-depleted transplantation in children. Germline V CDR1 and CDR2: SQVTM, ANQGSEA. V lost 4 bases, J lost 8 bases, and 18 bases lay in between. The CDR3 covers 14 residues. In this sample, this clonotype turned up a few times. Its matching antigen is unknown. Preparation of the TCRbeta library involved a method that used unique molecular identifiers. TCRdb re-analysed the PCR reads in MiXCR, keeping a single row per CDR3 protein. The repertoire holds 700,000 to 950,000 distinct CDR3 sequences, with 16% as singletons. Findings and caveats of the study: As was reported, about two months after transplant, alpha-beta T cells came from several hundred expanded graft clones. Newly generated T cells supplied most T-cell counts and diversity one year post-transplant. After transplant, high TCRbeta diversity at day 60 in some patients arose from surviving recipient T cells and thymic progenitors.

Source: PBMCs, mostly from graft donor cells, taken 360 days after TCRalphabeta/CD19-depleted stem cell transplant. The sequence came from a male patient aged 10-17 years who had a stem cell transplant for acute lymphoblastic leukemia, so the T cells may come from the graft donor. This sequence joins TRBV29-1 and TRBJ2-1; no reliable D call. CDR3 region: CSVAYRRSVDEQFF. CDR3 nucleotide sequence: TGCAGCGTTGCGTACCGGAGATCTGTGGATGAGCAGTTCTTC.